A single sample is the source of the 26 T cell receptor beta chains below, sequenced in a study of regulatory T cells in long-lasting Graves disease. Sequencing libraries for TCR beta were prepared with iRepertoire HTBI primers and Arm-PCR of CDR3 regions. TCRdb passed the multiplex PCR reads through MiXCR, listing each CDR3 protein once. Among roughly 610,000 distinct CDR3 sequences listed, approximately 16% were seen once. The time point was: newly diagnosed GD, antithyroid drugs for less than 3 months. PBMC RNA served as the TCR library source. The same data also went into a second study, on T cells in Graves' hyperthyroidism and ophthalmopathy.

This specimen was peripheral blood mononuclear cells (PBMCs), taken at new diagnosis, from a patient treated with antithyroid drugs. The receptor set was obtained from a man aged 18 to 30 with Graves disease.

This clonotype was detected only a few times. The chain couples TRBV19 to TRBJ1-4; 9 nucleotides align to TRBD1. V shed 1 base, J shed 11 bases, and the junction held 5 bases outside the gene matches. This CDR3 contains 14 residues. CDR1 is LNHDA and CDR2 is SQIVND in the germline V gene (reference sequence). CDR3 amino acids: CASSIGGQGSKLFF. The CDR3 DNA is TGTGCCAGTAGTATAGGGGGACAGGGTTCGAAACTGTTTTTT.

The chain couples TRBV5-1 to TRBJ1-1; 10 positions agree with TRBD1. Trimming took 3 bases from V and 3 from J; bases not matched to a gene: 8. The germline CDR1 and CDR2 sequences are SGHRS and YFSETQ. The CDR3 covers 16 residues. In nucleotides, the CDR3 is TGCGCCAGCAGCTCGGGACAGGGGAATTGGGACACTGAAGCTTTCTTT. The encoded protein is CASSSGQGNWDTEAFF. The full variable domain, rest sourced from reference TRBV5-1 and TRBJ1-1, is KAGVTQTPRYLIKTRGQQVTLSCSPISGHRSVSWYQQTPGQGLQFLFEYFSETQRNKGNFPGRFSGRQFSNSRSEMNVSTLELGDSALYLCASSSGQGNWDTEAFFGQGTRLTVV.

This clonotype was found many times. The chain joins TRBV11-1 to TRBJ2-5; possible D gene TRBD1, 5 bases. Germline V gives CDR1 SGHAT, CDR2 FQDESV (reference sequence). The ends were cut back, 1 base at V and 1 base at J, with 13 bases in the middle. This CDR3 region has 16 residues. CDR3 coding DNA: TGTGCCAGCAGCTTAGGAGCAGGGCAGATCCAAGAGACCCAGTACTTC. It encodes CASSLGAGQIQETQYF.

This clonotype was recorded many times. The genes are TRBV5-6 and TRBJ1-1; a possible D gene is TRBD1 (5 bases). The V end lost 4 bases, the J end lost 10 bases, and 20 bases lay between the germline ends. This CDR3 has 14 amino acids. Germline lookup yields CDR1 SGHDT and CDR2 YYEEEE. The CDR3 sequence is CASSGGRGGLLAFF. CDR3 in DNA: TGTGCCAGCAGCGGGGGACGTGGGGGTCTCTTAGCTTTCTTT.

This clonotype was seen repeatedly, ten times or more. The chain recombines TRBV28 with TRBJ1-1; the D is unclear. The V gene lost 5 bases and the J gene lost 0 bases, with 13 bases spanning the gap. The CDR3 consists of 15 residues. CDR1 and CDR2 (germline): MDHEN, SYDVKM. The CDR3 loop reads CASSPSGRLNTEAFF. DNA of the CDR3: TGTGCCAGCAGTCCCTCGGGCAGGTTGAACACTGAAGCTTTCTTT.

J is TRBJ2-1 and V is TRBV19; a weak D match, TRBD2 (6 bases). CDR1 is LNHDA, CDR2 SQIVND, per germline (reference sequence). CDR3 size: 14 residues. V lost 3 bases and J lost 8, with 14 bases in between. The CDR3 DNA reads TGTGCCAGTAGTATCTACGGGGGTAACGATGAGCAGTTCTTC. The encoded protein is CASSIYGGNDEQFF.

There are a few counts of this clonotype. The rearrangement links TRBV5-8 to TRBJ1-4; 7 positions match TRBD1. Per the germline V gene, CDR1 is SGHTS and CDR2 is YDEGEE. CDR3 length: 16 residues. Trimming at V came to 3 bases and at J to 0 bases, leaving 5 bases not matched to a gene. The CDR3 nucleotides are TGTGCCAGCAGCTCCGGGACAGCCTCAACTAATGAAAAACTGTTTTTT. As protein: CASSSGTASTNEKLFF.

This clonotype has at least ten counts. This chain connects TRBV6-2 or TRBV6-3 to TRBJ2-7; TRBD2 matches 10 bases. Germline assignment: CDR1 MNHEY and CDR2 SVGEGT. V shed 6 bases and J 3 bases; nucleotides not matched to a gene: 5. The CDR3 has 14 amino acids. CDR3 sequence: CASSALAGDYEQYF. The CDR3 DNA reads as TGTGCCAGCAGCGCCCTAGCGGGAGACTACGAGCAGTACTTC.

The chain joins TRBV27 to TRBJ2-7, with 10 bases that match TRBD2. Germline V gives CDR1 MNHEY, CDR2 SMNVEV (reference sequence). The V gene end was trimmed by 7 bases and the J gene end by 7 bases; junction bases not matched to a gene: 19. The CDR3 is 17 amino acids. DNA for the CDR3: TGTGCCAGCACCTCTCGGTGGGGTAGCGGGAGGCAGGGAGAGCAGTACTTC. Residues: CASTSRWGSGRQGEQYF.

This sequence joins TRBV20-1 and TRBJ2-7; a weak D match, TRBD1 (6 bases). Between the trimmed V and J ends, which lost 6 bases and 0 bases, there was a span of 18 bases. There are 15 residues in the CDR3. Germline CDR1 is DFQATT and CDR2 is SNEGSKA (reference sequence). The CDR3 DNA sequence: TGCAGTGCCACTTCCCCGGGACACAGCTCCTACGAGCAGTACTTC. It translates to CSATSPGHSSYEQYF.

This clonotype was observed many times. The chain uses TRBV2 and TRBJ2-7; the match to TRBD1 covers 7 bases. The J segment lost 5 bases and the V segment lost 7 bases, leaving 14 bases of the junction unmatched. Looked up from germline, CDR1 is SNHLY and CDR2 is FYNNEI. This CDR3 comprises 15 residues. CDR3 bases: TGTGCCAGCACCGAGGTGGGACAGAACGGGAACGAGCAGTACTTC. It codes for CASTEVGQNGNEQYF.

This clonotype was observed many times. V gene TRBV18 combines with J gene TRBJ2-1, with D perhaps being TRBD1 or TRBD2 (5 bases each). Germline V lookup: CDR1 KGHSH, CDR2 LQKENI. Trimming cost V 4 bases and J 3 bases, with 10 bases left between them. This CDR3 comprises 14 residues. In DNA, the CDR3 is TGTGCCAGCTCACGCCGGGACGGCTACAATGAGCAGTTCTTC. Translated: CASSRRDGYNEQFF.

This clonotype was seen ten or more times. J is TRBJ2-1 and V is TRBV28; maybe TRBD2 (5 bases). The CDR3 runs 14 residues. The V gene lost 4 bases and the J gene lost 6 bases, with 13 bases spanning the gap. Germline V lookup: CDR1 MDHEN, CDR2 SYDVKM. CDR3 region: CASSSPDWGNEQFF. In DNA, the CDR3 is TGTGCCAGCAGTTCCCCGGACTGGGGCAATGAGCAGTTCTTC. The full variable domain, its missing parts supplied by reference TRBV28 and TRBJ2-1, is DVKVTQSSRYLVKRTGEKVFLECVQDMDHENMFWYRQDPGLGLRLIYFSYDVKMKEKGDIPEGYSVSREKKERFSLILESASTNQTSMYLCASSSPDWGNEQFFGPGTRLTVL.

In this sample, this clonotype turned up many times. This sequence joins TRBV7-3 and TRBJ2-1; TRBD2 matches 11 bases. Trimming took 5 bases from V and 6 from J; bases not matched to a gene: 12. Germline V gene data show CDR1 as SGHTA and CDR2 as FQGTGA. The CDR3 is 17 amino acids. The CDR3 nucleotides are TGTGCCAGCAGCCACTCCATAGCGGGAGGGGGTGGCAATGAGCAGTTCTTC. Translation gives CASSHSIAGGGGNEQFF.

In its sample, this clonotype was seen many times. CDR3 amino acids: CASRTGGGSGYTF. The CDR3 DNA reads TGTGCCAGCAGAACAGGGGGCGGGTCTGGCTACACCTTC. The J gene is TRBJ1-2, the V gene TRBV6-2 or TRBV6-3, with TRBD1 matching over 9 bases. The CDR3 runs to 13 residues. V was pared by 6 bases and J by 7 bases, with 6 bases of the junction left unmatched. Germline CDR1 reads MNHEY; CDR2 reads SVGEGT.

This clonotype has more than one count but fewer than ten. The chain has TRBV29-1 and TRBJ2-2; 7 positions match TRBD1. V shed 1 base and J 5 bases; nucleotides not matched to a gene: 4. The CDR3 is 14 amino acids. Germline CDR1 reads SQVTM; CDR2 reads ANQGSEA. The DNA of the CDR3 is TGCAGCGTTGAAGGGGGACAGCCAACCGGGGAGCTGTTTTTT. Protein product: CSVEGGQPTGELFF.

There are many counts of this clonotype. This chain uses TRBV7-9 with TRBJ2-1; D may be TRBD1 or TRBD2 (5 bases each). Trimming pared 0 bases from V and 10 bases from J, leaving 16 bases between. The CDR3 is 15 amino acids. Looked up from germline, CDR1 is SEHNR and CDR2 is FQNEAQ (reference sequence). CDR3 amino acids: CASSLAPGARGEQFF. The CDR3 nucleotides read TGTGCCAGCAGCTTAGCTCCCGGGGCCCGAGGAGAGCAGTTCTTC.

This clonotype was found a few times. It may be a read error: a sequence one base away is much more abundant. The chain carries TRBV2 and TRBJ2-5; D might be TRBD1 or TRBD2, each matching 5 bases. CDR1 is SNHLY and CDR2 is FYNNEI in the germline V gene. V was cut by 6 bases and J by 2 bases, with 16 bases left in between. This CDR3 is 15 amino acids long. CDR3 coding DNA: TGTGCCAGCAGGGACGGACGGGGCGGTCAAGAGACCCAGTACTTC. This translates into CASRDGRGGQETQYF.

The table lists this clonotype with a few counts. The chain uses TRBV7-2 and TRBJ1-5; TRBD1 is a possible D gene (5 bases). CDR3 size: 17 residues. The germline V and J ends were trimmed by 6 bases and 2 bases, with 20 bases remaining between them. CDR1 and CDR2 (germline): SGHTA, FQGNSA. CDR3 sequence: CASSLGSDSYGNQPQHF. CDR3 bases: TGTGCCAGCAGTCTAGGGTCAGACAGCTACGGCAATCAGCCCCAGCATTTT.

CDR3 region: CASSYSNGEGGGNTQYF. As DNA, the CDR3 is TGTGCCAGCAGTTACTCGAATGGTGAGGGAGGCGGGAATACGCAGTATTTT. The chain couples TRBV6-5 to TRBJ2-3; perhaps TRBD2 as D (6 bases). V was trimmed by 0 bases and J by 7 bases, leaving 20 bases between them. Germline assignment: CDR1 MNHEY and CDR2 SVGAGI. The CDR3 consists of 17 residues.

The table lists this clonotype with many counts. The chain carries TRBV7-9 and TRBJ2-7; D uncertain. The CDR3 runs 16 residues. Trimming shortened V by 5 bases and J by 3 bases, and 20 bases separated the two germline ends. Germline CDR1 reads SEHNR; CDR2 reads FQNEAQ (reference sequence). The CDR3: CASSTPLTDQDYEQYF. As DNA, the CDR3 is TGTGCCAGCAGCACACCTCTCACGGATCAAGACTACGAGCAGTACTTC.

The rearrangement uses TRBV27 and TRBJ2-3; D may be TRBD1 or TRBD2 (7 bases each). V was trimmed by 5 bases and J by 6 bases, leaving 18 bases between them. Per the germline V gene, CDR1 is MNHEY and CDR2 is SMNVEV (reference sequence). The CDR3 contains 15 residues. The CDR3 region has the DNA TGTGCCAGCAGTCCATCCGGGACAGCGGGGGATACGCAGTATTTT. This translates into CASSPSGTAGDTQYF.

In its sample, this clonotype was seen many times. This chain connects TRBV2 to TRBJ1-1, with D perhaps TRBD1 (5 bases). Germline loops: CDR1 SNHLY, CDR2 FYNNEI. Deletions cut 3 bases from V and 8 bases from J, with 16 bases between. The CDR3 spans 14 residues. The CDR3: CASSDYRSVVEAFF. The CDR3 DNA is TGTGCCAGCAGTGATTACAGGTCAGTGGTCGAAGCTTTCTTT.

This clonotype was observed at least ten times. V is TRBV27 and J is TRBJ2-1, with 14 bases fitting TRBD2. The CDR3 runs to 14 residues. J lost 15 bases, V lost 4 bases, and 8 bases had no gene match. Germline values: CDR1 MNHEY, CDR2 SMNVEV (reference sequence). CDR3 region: CASSSGLAGAFRFF. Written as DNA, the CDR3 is TGTGCCAGCAGTTCGGGACTAGCGGGAGCATTTCGGTTCTTC.

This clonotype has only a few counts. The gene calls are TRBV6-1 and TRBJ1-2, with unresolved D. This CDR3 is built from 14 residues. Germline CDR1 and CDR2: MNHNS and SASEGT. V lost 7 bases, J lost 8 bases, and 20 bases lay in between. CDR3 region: CASNSLKSFAGYTF. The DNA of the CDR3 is TGTGCCAGCAACTCTTTGAAGAGTTTTGCAGGCTACACCTTC.

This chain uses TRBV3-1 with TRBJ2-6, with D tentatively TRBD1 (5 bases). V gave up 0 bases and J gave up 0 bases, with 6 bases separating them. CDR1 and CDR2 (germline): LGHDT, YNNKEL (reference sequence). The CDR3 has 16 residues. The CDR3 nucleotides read TGTGCCAGCAGCCAAGACAGGGTCTCTGGGGCCAACGTCCTGACTTTC. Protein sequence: CASSQDRVSGANVLTF.